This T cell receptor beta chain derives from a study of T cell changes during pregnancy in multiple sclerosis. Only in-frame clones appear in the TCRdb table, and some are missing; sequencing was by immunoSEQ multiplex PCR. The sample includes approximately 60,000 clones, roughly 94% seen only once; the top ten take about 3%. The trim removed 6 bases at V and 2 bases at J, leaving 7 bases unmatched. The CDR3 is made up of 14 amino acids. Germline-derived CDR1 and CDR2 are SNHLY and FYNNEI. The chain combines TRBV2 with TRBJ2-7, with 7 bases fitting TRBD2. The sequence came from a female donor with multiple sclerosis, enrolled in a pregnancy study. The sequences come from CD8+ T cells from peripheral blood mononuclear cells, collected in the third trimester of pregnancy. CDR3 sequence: CASRDGLVPYEQYF. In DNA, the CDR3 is TGTGCCAGCAGGGATGGACTAGTCCCCTACGAGCAGTACTTC.